This entry lists 9 T cell receptor beta chains sequenced from one sample in a study of T cell responses to AZD1222 COVID-19 vaccine (TCRdb year 2021). Per the publication, the time point label means: about 28 days (+/-7) after the second vaccine dose. The library was made by the immunoSEQ multiplex PCR assay. TCRdb provides this immuneACCESS table in a form limited to in-frame rearrangements. Some clones are lacking; in checked studies, under half of them reflect an unresolved V gene, and why the rest are absent is not known. The table for this sample lists tens of thousands of clones; approximately 90% of them were counted only once. Less than 4% of the sample goes to the ten largest clones. The sample consisted of peripheral blood, taken 28 days after the second AZD1222 dose. These receptors were collected from an adult who received the AZD1222 COVID-19 vaccine.

The table lists this clone with a count of one. The chain links TRBV19 to TRBJ2-7; 9 bases line up with TRBD2. The trim removed 5 bases at V and 0 bases at J, leaving 5 bases unmatched. The germline CDR1 and CDR2 sequences are LNHDA and SQIVND (reference sequence). CDR3 length: 15 amino acids. The CDR3 DNA reads as TGTGCCAGTAGTCCTAGCGGGATGCCCTCCTACGAGCAGTACTTC. This codes for CASSPSGMPSYEQYF.

The CDR3 region is CASQLGDWDNEQFF. The DNA of the CDR3 is TGCGCCAGTCAATTGGGGGATTGGGACAATGAGCAGTTCTTC. This chain links TRBV5-1 with TRBJ2-1; either TRBD1 or TRBD2 may supply D (5 bases each). The CDR3 totals 14 residues. The germline V gene encodes CDR1 SGHRS and CDR2 YFSETQ. Trimming stripped 8 bases from V and 5 bases from J, with 17 bases between.

This clone was seen a few times. CDR3 sequence (DNA): TGCGCCAGCAGCACGGGGAGGACTAATGAAAAACTGTTTTTT. This gives the protein CASSTGRTNEKLFF. The chain uses TRBV5-1 and TRBJ1-4; D is unclear. CDR1 and CDR2 from the germline V gene are SGHRS and YFSETQ. The CDR3 is made up of 14 amino acids. V lost 4 bases to trimming and J lost 2 bases, with 9 bases between them.

This chain links TRBV6-4 with TRBJ2-7; 8 bases are a match to TRBD1. The ends lost 10 bases at V and 1 base at J; junction bases unmatched: 6. Germline CDR1 is MRHNA and CDR2 is SNTAGT. The CDR3 covers 13 residues. CDR3 region: CAKWDRRSYEQYF. The DNA of the CDR3 is TGTGCCAAATGGGACAGGCGTTCCTACGAGCAGTACTTC.

J is TRBJ1-2 and V is TRBV12-5; D possibly corresponds to TRBD1 (5 bases). V was shortened by 4 bases and J by 1 base, with 16 bases between the two germline ends. The CDR3 extends over 16 amino acids. Germline V gene lookup returns CDR1 LGHNT and CDR2 FRNRAP. CDR3 in amino acids: CASGSPRQTLNYGYTF. The DNA for the CDR3 is TGTGCTAGTGGTTCCCCCCGACAGACCCTTAACTATGGCTACACCTTC. Combining the CDR3 with reference TRBV12-5 and TRBJ1-2 gives the whole variable domain DARVTQTPRHKVTEMGQEVTMRCQPILGHNTVFWYRQTMMQGLELLAYFRNRAPLDDSGMPKDRFSAEMPDATLATLKIQPSEPRDSAVYFCASGSPRQTLNYGYTFGSGTRLTVV.

This chain connects TRBV2 to TRBJ2-3; 9 positions match TRBD2. The CDR3 runs 14 residues. J gave up 1 base and V 7 bases, and 3 bases lay outside the gene matches. Germline V gene lookup returns CDR1 SNHLY and CDR2 FYNNEI. The DNA of the CDR3 is TGTGCCAGCAAGGAGCGGGGGGGCACAGATACGCAGTATTTT. Translation gives CASKERGGTDTQYF.

The chain employs TRBV28 and TRBJ2-5; TRBD2 matches at 12 bases. In germline, CDR1 is MDHEN, CDR2 SYDVKM. Trimming at V came to 3 bases and at J to 1 base, leaving 0 bases not matched to a gene. The CDR3 consists of 15 residues. The chain's CDR3 is CASSLTSGGQETQYF. CDR3 nucleotide sequence: TGTGCCAGCAGTTTGACTAGCGGGGGCCAAGAGACCCAGTACTTC.

This rearrangement joins TRBV9 to TRBJ2-2; D gene unclear. From germline, CDR1 is SGDLS and CDR2 YYNGEE. CDR3 size: 13 residues. V was pared by 3 bases and J by 3 bases, with 6 bases between. The DNA of the CDR3 is TGTGCCAGCAGCGCACGGGACACCGGGGAGCTGTTTTTT. This translates into CASSARDTGELFF. The variable domain in full, with the rest retrieved from reference TRBV9 and TRBJ2-2, is DSGVTQTPKHLITATGQRVTLRCSPRSGDLSVYWYQQSLDQGLQFLIQYYNGEERAKGNILERFSAQQFPDLHSELNLSSLELGDSALYFCASSARDTGELFFGEGSRLTVL.

The CDR3 is CASNPVGGEAGELFF. The CDR3 region has the DNA TGTGCCAGCAACCCCGTGGGGGGGGAGGCCGGGGAGCTGTTTTTT. This rearrangement joins TRBV7-2 to TRBJ2-2; 7 positions match TRBD2. The V segment lost 7 bases and the J segment 6 bases; nucleotides outside the gene matches: 11. The CDR3 runs 15 residues. CDR1 and CDR2 from the germline V gene are SGHTA and FQGNSA.